Shown below are 7 T cell receptor beta chains from a single sample sequenced in a study of blood T cell repertoires in COVID-19. Repertoires were generated with immunoSEQ multiplex PCR, while TCRdb's copy carries only in-frame clones and drops some. Here the sample spans fewer than 250,000 clones, around 86% being singletons. Input material: PBMCs or T cells enriched from blood (not recorded which). Receptors originate from a man aged 30 to 45 in a cohort exposed to, infected with or recovered from COVID-19 (not recorded which).

This clone has just a few counts. The V gene is TRBV2, the J gene TRBJ2-7; D gene ambiguous. V was shortened by 8 bases and J by 7 bases, with 33 bases between the two germline ends. Germline V gives CDR1 SNHLY, CDR2 FYNNEI. This CDR3 has 18 residues. CDR3 nucleotide sequence: TGTGCCAGCGGGTACCAGATTCAACGACTGGAGAGGCCCTGGGAGCAGTACTTC. Translating it yields CASGYQIQRLERPWEQYF.

This clone was recorded at least ten times. The chain links TRBV6-5 to TRBJ1-2; D call uncertain. CDR1 and CDR2 (germline): MNHEY, SVGAGI. Trimming removed 6 bases from V and 0 bases from J, with 11 bases in between. The CDR3 has 14 residues. Here the CDR3 DNA reads TGTGCCAGCAGCAAAAGGGAGACTAACTATGGCTACACCTTC. Its translation: CASSKRETNYGYTF.

This rearrangement joins TRBV19 to TRBJ1-5; possible D gene TRBD1, 5 bases. The CDR3 sequence is 13 residues long. The V and J ends lost 8 bases and 6 bases respectively, with 14 bases between them. Germline assignment: CDR1 LNHDA and CDR2 SQIVND (reference sequence). CDR3 sequence (DNA): TGTGCCAGTTTTGGGCAGGGTCGTCAGCCCCAGCATTTT. It specifies CASFGQGRQPQHF. The entire variable domain, with the rest obtained from reference TRBV19 and TRBJ1-5, is as follows: DGGITQSPKYLFRKEGQNVTLSCEQNLNHDAMYWYRQDPGQGLRLIYYSQIVNDFQKGDIAEGYSVSREKKESFPLTVTSAQKNPTAFYLCASFGQGRQPQHFGDGTRLSIL.

The chain has TRBV19 and TRBJ1-2; 7 nucleotides align to TRBD1. The germline CDR1 and CDR2 sequences are LNHDA and SQIVND (reference sequence). The length of the CDR3 is 11 residues. Trimming cost V 9 bases and J 11 bases; bases outside gene matches: 9. In DNA form, the CDR3 reads TGTGCCAGCGGGACAGTAAGAAGGTACACCTTC. It specifies CASGTVRRYTF.

The chain uses TRBV7-9 and TRBJ2-2; TRBD2 aligns across 9 bases. V gave up 4 bases and J gave up 7 bases; unmatched junction bases: 4. Germline V gene sequence: CDR1 SEHNR, CDR2 FQNEAQ (reference sequence). The CDR3 runs to 14 residues. The CDR3 is CASSSSGTVGELFF. CDR3 coding DNA: TGTGCCAGCAGCTCTAGCGGGACAGTCGGGGAGCTGTTTTTT. Variable domain in full (rest from reference TRBV7-9 and TRBJ2-2): DTGVSQNPRHKITKRGQNVTFRCDPISEHNRLYWYRQTLGQGPEFLTYFQNEAQLEKSRLLSDRFSAERPKGSFSTLEIQRTEQGDSAMYLCASSSSGTVGELFFGEGSRLTVL.

This chain uses TRBV7-9 with TRBJ1-4; D is perhaps TRBD1 (5 bases). CDR3 length: 16 residues. CDR1 is SEHNR, CDR2 FQNEAQ, per germline (reference sequence). V was cut by 2 bases and J by 6 bases, with 16 bases left in between. The CDR3: CASSLSIRGSYEKLFF. DNA of the CDR3: TGTGCCAGCAGCTTAAGCATTAGGGGCAGTTATGAAAAACTGTTTTTT. Drawing the rest from reference TRBV7-9 and TRBJ1-4, the complete variable domain is DTGVSQNPRHKITKRGQNVTFRCDPISEHNRLYWYRQTLGQGPEFLTYFQNEAQLEKSRLLSDRFSAERPKGSFSTLEIQRTEQGDSAMYLCASSLSIRGSYEKLFFGSGTQLSVL.

The V call is TRBV6-5, the J call TRBJ2-7, with unresolved D. The germline CDR1 and CDR2 sequences are MNHEY and SVGAGI. V lost 5 bases, J lost 2 bases, and 16 bases lay in between. The CDR3 runs 15 residues. CDR3 DNA sequence: TGTGCCAGCAGTCCCACCGGGTTCAAGGCCTACGAGCAGTACTTC. Translating gives CASSPTGFKAYEQYF.